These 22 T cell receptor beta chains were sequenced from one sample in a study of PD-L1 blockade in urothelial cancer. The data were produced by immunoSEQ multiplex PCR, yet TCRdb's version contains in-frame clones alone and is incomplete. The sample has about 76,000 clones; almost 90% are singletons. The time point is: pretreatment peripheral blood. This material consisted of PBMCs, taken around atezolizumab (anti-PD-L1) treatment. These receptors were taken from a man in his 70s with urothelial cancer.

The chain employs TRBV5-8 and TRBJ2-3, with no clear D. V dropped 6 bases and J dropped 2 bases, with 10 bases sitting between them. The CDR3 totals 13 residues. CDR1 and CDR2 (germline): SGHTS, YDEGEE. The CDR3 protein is CASKTVSTDTQYF. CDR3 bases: TGTGCCAGCAAAACGGTTTCCACAGATACGCAGTATTTT.

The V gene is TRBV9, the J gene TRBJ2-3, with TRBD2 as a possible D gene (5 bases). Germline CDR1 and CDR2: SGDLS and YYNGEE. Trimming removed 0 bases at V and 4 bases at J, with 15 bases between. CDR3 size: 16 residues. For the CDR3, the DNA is TGTGCCAGCAGCGTAGGGCGGGCCTCCCTCCCAGATACGCAGTATTTT. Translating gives CASSVGRASLPDTQYF.

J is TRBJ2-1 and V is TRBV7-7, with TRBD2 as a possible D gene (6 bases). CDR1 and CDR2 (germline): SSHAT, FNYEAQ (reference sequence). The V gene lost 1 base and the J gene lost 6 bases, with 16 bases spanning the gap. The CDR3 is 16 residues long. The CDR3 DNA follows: TGTGCCAGCAGCTTAGGCCGACTAGTAGGGAGCAATGAGCAGTTCTTC. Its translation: CASSLGRLVGSNEQFF.

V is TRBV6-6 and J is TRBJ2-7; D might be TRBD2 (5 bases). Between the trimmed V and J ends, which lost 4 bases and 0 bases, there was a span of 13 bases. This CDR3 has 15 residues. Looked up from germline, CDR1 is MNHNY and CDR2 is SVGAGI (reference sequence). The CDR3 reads CASSLGLLSSYEQYF. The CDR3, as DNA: TGTGCCAGCAGTTTAGGACTGCTGAGCTCCTACGAGCAGTACTTC.

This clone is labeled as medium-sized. This chain's CDR3 is CASSESLETGELFF. In nucleotides, the CDR3 is TGCGCCAGCAGTGAGTCGTTAGAGACCGGGGAGCTGTTTTTT. This chain joins TRBV10-1 and TRBJ2-2; no clear D gene. Germline V gene data show CDR1 as WNHNN and CDR2 as SYGVQD (reference sequence). There are 14 residues in the CDR3. V lost 0 bases, J lost 5 bases, and 7 bases lay in between.

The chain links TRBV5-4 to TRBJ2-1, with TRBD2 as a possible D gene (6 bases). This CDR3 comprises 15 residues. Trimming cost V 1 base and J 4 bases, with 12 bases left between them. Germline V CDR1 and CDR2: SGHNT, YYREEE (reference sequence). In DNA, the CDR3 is TGTGCCAGCAGCTTGACCGGGAGAAGATACAATGAGCAGTTCTTC. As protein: CASSLTGRRYNEQFF. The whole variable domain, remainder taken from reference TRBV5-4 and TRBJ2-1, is ETGVTQSPTHLIKTRGQQVTLRCSSQSGHNTVSWYQQALGQGPQFIFQYYREEENGRGNFPPRFSGLQFPNYSSELNVNALELDDSALYLCASSLTGRRYNEQFFGPGTRLTVL.

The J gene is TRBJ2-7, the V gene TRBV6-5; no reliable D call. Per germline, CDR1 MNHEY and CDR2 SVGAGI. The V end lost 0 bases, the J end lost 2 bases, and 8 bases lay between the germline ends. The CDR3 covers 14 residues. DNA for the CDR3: TGTGCCAGCAGTTACTCGAACATGGCCTACGAGCAGTACTTC. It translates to CASSYSNMAYEQYF.

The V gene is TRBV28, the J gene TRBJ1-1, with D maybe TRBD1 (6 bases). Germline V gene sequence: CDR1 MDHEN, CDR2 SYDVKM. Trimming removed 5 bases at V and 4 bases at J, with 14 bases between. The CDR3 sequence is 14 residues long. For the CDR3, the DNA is TGTGCCAGCAGTCCGCCAGGGGTAGCCACTGAAGCTTTCTTT. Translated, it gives CASSPPGVATEAFF.

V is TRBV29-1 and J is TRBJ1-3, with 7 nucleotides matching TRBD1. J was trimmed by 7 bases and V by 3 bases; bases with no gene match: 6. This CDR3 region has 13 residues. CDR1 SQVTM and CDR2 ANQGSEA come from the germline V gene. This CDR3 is CSVERQGYNTIYF. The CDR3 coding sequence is TGCAGCGTTGAGCGACAGGGATACAACACCATATATTTT.

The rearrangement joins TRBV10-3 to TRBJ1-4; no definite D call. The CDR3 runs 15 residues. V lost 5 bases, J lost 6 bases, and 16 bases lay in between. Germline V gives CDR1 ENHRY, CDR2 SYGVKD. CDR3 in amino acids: CAISFSRGGDEKLFF. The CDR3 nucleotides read TGTGCCATCAGTTTTTCCCGGGGTGGGGATGAAAAACTGTTTTTT.

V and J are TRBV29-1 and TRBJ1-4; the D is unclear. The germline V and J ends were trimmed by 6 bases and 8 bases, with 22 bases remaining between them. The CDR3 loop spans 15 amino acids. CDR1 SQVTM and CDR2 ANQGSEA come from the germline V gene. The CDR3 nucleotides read TGCAGCGTAGTACAAGCTGGCCGTAGCGTCGAAAAACTGTTTTTT. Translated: CSVVQAGRSVEKLFF.

Here the CDR3 reads CASSVGGGRATGELFF. The CDR3 DNA follows: TGTGCCAGCAGCGTAGGGGGCGGGAGGGCCACCGGGGAGCTGTTTTTT. This chain uses TRBV9 with TRBJ2-2, with 9 positions matching TRBD2. Looked up from germline, CDR1 is SGDLS and CDR2 is YYNGEE. Trimming removed 0 bases from V and 4 bases from J; junction bases left unmatched: 4. The CDR3 extends over 16 amino acids.

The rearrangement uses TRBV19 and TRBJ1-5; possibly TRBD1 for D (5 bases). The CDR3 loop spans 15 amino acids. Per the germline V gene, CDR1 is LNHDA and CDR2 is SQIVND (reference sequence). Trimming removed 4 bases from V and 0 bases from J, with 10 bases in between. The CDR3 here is CASSTTVHSNQPQHF. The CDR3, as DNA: TGTGCCAGTAGTACGACAGTACATAGCAATCAGCCCCAGCATTTT.

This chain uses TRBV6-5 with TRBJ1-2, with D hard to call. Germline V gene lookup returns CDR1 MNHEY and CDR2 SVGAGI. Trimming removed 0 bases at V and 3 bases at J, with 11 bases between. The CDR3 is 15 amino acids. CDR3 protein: CASSYSLAEHYGYTF. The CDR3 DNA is TGTGCCAGCAGTTACTCGTTGGCAGAACACTATGGCTACACCTTC.

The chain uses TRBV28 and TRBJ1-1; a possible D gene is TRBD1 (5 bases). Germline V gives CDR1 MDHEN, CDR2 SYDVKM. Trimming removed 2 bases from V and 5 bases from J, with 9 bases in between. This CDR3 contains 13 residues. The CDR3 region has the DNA TGTGCCAGCAGTTTACGACAGTTGACTGAAGCTTTCTTT. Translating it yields CASSLRQLTEAFF.

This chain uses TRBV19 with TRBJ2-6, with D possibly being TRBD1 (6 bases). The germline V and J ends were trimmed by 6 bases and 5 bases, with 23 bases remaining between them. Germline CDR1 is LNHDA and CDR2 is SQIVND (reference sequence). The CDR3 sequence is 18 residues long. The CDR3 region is CASSNLRTATIRANVLTF. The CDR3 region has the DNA TGTGCCAGTAGCAACCTTAGGACAGCGACTATCAGGGCCAACGTCCTGACTTTC. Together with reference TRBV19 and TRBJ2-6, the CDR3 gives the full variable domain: DGGITQSPKYLFRKEGQNVTLSCEQNLNHDAMYWYRQDPGQGLRLIYYSQIVNDFQKGDIAEGYSVSREKKESFPLTVTSAQKNPTAFYLCASSNLRTATIRANVLTFGAGSRLTVL.

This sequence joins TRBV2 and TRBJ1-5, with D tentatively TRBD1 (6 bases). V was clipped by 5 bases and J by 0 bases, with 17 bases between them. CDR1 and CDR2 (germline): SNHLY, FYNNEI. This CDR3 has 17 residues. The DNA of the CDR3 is TGTGCCAGCAGTTTTCTTGGGGGGGCTTATAGCAATCAGCCCCAGCATTTT. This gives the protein CASSFLGGAYSNQPQHF.

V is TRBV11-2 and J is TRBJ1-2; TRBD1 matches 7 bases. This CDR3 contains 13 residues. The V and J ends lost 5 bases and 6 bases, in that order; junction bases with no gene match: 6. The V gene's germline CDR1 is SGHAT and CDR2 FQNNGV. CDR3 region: CASSLGTADGYTF. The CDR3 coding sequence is TGTGCCAGCAGCCTTGGGACAGCGGATGGCTACACCTTC.

CDR3 sequence (DNA): TGTGCCAGCAGCCCCGAGGACAGGGGGCGTGAGACCCAGTACTTC. Translated, it gives CASSPEDRGRETQYF. This rearrangement joins TRBV7-2 to TRBJ2-5; 11 bases are a match to TRBD1. CDR1 and CDR2 (germline): SGHTA, FQGNSA. V dropped 5 bases and J dropped 5; count of bases not matched to a gene: 7. This CDR3 comprises 15 residues.

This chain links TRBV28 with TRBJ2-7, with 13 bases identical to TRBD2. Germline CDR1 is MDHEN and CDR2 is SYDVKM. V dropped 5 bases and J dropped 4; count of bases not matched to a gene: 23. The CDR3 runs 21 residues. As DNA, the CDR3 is TGTGCCAGCAGTGTTCCCCTCCAGGGTCCCCTGGGACTAGCGGGATCTTACGAGCAGTACTTC. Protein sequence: CASSVPLQGPLGLAGSYEQYF.

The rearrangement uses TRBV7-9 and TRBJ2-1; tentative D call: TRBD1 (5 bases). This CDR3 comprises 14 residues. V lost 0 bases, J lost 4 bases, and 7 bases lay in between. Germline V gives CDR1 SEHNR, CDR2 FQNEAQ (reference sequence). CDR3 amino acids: CASSLATVYNEQFF. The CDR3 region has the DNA TGTGCCAGCAGCTTAGCGACAGTTTACAATGAGCAGTTCTTC. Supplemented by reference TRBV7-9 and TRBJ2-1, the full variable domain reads DTGVSQNPRHKITKRGQNVTFRCDPISEHNRLYWYRQTLGQGPEFLTYFQNEAQLEKSRLLSDRFSAERPKGSFSTLEIQRTEQGDSAMYLCASSLATVYNEQFFGPGTRLTVL.

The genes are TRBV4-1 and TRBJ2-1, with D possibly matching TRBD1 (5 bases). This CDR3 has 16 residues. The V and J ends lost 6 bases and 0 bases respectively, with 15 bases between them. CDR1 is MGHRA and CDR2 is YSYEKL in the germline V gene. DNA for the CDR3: TGCGCCAGCAGTCACCCCCAGGGCTACTCCTACAATGAGCAGTTCTTC. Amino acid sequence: CASSHPQGYSYNEQFF.